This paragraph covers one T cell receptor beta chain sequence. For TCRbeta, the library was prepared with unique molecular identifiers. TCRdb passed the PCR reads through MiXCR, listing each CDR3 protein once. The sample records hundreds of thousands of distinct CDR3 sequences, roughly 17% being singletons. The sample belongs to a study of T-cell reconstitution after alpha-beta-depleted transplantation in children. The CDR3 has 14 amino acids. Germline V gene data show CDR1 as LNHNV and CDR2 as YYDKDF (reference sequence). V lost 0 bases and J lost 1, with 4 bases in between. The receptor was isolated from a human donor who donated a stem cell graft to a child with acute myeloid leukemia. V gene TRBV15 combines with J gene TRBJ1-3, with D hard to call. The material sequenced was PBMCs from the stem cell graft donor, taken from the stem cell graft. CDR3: CATSRDWSGNTIYF. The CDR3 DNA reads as TGTGCCACCAGCAGAGATTGGTCTGGAAACACCATATATTTT.